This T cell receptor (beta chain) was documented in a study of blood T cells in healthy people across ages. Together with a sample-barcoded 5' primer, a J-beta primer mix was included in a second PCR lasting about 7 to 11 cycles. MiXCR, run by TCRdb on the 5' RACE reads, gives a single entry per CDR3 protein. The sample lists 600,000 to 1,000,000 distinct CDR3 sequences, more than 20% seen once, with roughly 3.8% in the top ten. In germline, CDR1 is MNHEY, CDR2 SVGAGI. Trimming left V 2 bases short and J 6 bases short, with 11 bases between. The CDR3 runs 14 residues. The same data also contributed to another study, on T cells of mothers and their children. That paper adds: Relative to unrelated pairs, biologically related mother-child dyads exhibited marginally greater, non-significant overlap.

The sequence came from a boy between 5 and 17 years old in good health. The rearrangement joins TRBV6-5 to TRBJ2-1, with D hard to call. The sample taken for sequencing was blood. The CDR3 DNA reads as TGTGCCAGCAGTTACGTAAGTTCGGGCAATGAGCAGTTCTTC. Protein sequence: CASSYVSSGNEQFF.